The rows below give T cell receptor beta chains drawn from one sample of a study of Ad26.COV2.S vaccination and SARS-CoV-2 variants. Only in-frame clones appear in the TCRdb table, and some are missing; sequencing was by immunoSEQ multiplex PCR. The data show around 300,000 clones, around 89% seen once. This material consisted of peripheral blood, taken in a trial of Ad26.COV2.S vaccine versus placebo. All receptors derive from a person between 18 and 65 years old who received the Ad26.COV2.S COVID-19 vaccine or a placebo. Each CDR3 is given with its conserved first and last residue. A D gene is named only where the DNA matches it firmly.

CDR3 length,J gene,V gene,D gene,CDR3 DNA,CDR3 protein
14,TRBJ1-2,TRBV5-6,.,TGTGCCAGCAGCTTAGGAGGACCAAACTATGGCTACACCTTC,CASSLGGPNYGYTF
17,TRBJ2-3,TRBV4-1,TRBD2,TGCGCCAGCAGCCAAGCACTAGCGGGAGTAATGACAGATACGCAGTATTTT,CASSQALAGVMTDTQYF
13,TRBJ2-7,TRBV5-6,.,TGTGCCAGCAGCTTGTGGCACCACTACGAGCAGTACTTC,CASSLWHHYEQYF
14,TRBJ2-1,TRBV5-1,.,TGCGCCAGCAGCTTGGGGGGGCCAAACAATGAGCAGTTCTTC,CASSLGGPNNEQFF
13,TRBJ2-7,TRBV19,TRBD2,TGTGCCAGTAGTATGGGACTAGCGTGGGAGCAGTACTTC,CASSMGLAWEQYF
13,TRBJ1-4,TRBV12-3/TRBV12-4,.,TGTGCCAGCAGTCCCGCAACTAATGAAAAACTGTTTTTT,CASSPATNEKLFF
13,TRBJ2-5,TRBV29-1,.,TGCAGCGCTGCGCAGGGGACGATCGAGACCCAGTACTTC,CSAAQGTIETQYF
13,TRBJ1-1,TRBV24-1,.,TGTGCCACCAGTGACAGGCGACGTACTGAAGCTTTCTTT,CATSDRRRTEAFF
13,TRBJ2-7,TRBV18,.,TGTGCCAGCTCACCACCGAGCTCCTACGAGCAGTACTTC,CASSPPSSYEQYF
14,TRBJ1-6,TRBV14,TRBD1,TGTGCCAGCAGCCTGACAGGGAGAAGTTCACCCCTCCACTTT,CASSLTGRSSPLHF
15,TRBJ1-3,TRBV4-3,.,TGCGCCAGCAGCCGGGGACAAGGCCCTGGAAACACCATATATTTT,CASSRGQGPGNTIYF
14,TRBJ1-6,TRBV19,.,TGTGCCAGTAGCGCCCAGGGGCGTAATTCACCCCTCCACTTT,CASSAQGRNSPLHF
15,TRBJ1-4,TRBV4-2,TRBD1,TGTGCCAGCAGTCCTACAATTGGACAGGCGGAAAAACTGTTTTTT,CASSPTIGQAEKLFF
14,TRBJ1-1,TRBV3-1/TRBV3-2,.,TGTGCCAGCAGCCCACAGGGTGGGGACACTGAAGCTTTCTTT,CASSPQGGDTEAFF
12,TRBJ1-5,TRBV5-8,.,TGTGCCAGCAGCTATTTGGGGAAGCCCCAGCATTTT,CASSYLGKPQHF
14,TRBJ1-1,TRBV21-1,.,TGTGCCAGCAGCAAAGGTGGGGGCTGGACTGAAGCTTTCTTT,CASSKGGGWTEAFF